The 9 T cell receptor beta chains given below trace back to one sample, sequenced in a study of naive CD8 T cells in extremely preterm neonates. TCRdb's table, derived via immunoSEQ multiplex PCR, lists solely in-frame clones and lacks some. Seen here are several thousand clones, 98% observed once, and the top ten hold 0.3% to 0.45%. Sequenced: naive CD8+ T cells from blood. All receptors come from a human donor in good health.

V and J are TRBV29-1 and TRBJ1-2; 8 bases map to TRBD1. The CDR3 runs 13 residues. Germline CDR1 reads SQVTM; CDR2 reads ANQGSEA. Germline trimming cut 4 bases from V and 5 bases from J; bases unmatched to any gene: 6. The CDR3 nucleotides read TGCAGCGTTGCAGGGGGCAGGGGATATGGCTACACCTTC. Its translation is CSVAGGRGYGYTF.

In DNA, the CDR3 is TGTGCCATCAGTGCATCTAGCGGGGTCTGGGATGAGCAGTTCTTC. This sequence encodes CAISASSGVWDEQFF. The gene calls are TRBV10-3 and TRBJ2-1; TRBD2 agrees at 9 bases. This CDR3 is built from 15 residues. The germline CDR1 and CDR2 sequences are ENHRY and SYGVKD. J was trimmed by 8 bases and V by 4 bases; bases with no gene match: 9.

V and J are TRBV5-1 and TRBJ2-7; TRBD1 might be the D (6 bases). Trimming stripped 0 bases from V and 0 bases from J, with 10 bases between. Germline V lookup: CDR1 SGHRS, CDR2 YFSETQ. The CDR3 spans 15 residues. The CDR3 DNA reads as TGCGCCAGCAGCTTGGGGGGGCCCCGCTCCTACGAGCAGTACTTC. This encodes CASSLGGPRSYEQYF.

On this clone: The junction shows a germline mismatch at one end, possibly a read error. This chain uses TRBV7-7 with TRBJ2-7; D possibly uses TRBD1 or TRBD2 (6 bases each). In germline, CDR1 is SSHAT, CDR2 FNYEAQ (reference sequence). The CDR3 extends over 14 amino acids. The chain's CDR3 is CASSLAAGDYEQYF. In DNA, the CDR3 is TGTGCTAGCAGCTTAGCGGCAGGGGACTACGAGCAGTACTTC.

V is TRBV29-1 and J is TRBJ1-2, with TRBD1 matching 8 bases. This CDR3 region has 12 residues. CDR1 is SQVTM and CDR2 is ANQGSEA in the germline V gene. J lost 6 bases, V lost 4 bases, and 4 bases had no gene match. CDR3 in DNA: TGCAGCGTTGCGGACAGGGCGGATGGCTACACCTTC. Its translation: CSVADRADGYTF.

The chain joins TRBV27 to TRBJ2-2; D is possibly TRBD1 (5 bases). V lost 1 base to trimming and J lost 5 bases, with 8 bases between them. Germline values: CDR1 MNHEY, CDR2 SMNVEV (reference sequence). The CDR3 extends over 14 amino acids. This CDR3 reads CASSLFRGTGELFF. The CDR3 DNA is TGTGCCAGCAGTTTATTTAGGGGAACCGGGGAGCTGTTTTTT.

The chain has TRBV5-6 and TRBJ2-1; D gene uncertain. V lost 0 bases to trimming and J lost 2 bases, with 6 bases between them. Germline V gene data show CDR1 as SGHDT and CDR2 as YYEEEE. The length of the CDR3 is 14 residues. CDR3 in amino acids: CASSLVSPYNEQFF. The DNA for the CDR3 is TGTGCCAGCAGCTTGGTGTCTCCCTACAATGAGCAGTTCTTC.

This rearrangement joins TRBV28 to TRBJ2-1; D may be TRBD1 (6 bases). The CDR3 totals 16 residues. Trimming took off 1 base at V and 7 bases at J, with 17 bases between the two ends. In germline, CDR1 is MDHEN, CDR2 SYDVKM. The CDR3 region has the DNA TGTGCCAGCAGTTTATTGCAGGGGCTGACTGAAAATGAGCAGTTCTTC. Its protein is CASSLLQGLTENEQFF.

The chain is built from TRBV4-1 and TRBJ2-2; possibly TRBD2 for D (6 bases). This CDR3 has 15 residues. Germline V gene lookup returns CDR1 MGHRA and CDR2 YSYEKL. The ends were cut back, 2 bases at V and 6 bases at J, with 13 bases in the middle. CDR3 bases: TGCGCCAGCAGCCAACTCGGGGGTAGGGCCGGGGAGCTGTTTTTT. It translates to CASSQLGGRAGELFF.